The clone carrying this T cell receptor (beta chain) was observed a handful of times. Source study methods: Reference gene primer amplification in the assay estimated nucleated cell counts. The assay was immunoSEQ multiplex PCR, and TCRdb's table has in-frame clones only and misses some. V and J calls and clone size are as listed in that table; D and trimming were resolved from the DNA. This table has approximately 390,000 clones, roughly 86% appearing once. Patients in Seattle were enrolled during active infection, then followed longitudinally. These data originate in a study of blood T cell repertoires in COVID-19. Overall study: The samples span acute and convalescent COVID-19 from the United States, Italy and Spain. Sources were T cells, B-cell-depleted T cells, or PBMCs; the material itself was cDNA or gDNA.

Trimming took off 6 bases at V and 9 bases at J, with 15 bases between the two ends. Per germline, CDR1 MNHEY and CDR2 SMNVEV (reference sequence). The CDR3 totals 13 residues. The chain joins TRBV27 to TRBJ2-4, with D possibly being TRBD1 (6 bases). Material: peripheral blood. The receptor's source is a woman in her sixties with COVID-19, enrolled during active disease. The DNA of the CDR3 is TGTGCCAGCAGGAAGACAGGCTCAGGCATTCAGTACTTC. It encodes CASRKTGSGIQYF.